This T cell receptor beta chain was obtained from a study of cytomegalovirus exposure and HLA in healthy donors (dated by TCRdb to about 2017). Regarding the complete study: The 500 to 800 repertoires of the first cohort and the roughly 120 validation repertoires were produced on the same platform, according to a later analysis. The aim of the study was to test whether cataloging public T cell receptors could identify signatures of past pathogen exposure. Along with the approximately 650-subject first cohort, a separate validation cohort of some 130 different subjects was used. To predict cytomegalovirus infection status, the study combined high-throughput TCR immunosequencing, statistical association of individual TCRs with disease status, and machine learning.

The donors belonged to the validation cohort of over a hundred subjects, which was separate from the roughly 670-subject first cohort. Libraries were made using the immunoSEQ multiplex PCR assay. For the original study's pipeline: To diagnose cytomegalovirus status from the catalog of TCR beta chain sequences, a statistical classification framework was built. TCRdb re-hosts the immuneACCESS table, in-frame sequences only. Its copies lack some clones; in the studies checked, an unresolved V gene accounts for under half of them, and the cause for the rest is not known. That table is the source of V, J and clone size, and D and trimming were worked out from the DNA. This sample is represented by tens of thousands of clones; 90% to 97% of them were singletons. Of the sample, over 1.5% is held by the ten largest clones. Study-wide conclusions, independent of this receptor: The classifier was reported to diagnose cytomegalovirus status with high specificity and sensitivity in both the original and validation cohorts. A later analysis found that TCRs clustered in the first cohort also tended to co-occur in the roughly 120 validation repertoires, with approximately 95% of cluster scores above 0. The authors suggested that the approach could potentially be generalized to other disease states and immunological phenotypes. All 130 or so repertoires were used to score co-occurrence in the validation cohort in a later analysis, because that analysis had no HLA typing for the cohort. Three of the identified cytomegalovirus-associated TCR beta chains were confirmed in vitro to be specific for cytomegalovirus antigens. In the study, some 180 TCR beta chains were listed as associated with cytomegalovirus. Most TCR sequences were observed very rarely across donors, whereas some public TCRs were present in many individuals.

The germline V gene encodes CDR1 LNHDA and CDR2 SQIVND (reference sequence). At the junction V is shortened by 3 bases and J by 8 bases; bases outside the gene matches: 5. The CDR3 covers 14 residues, taking in both the cysteine and the phenylalanine. Only the CDR3 part of the read is kept: 42 bases, read in frame from the first base. This clone occurred a few times. Its antigen specificity is not known. No base quality values were provided; no much bigger clone lies one nucleotide off. This clonotype was obtained from a young man in good health and CMV-seropositive. The sample taken for sequencing was PBMCs. The chain is assembled from TRBV19 and TRBJ1-4; 8 nucleotides in the junction match TRBD1. The DNA sequence is TGTGCCAGTAGTATGACAGGGGTCGGCGAAAAACTGTTTTTT. The translation is CASSMTGVGEKLFF.